The source of this TCR beta chain is a study of T cells after posttransplantation cyclophosphamide. Study-wide points: Blood and skin or GI T cell repertoires showed limited TRB overlap. Later blood repertoires were often dominated by clones from the donor CD8+ memory compartment.

The CDR3 has 15 amino acids. The V and J ends lost 5 bases and 0 bases respectively, with 14 bases between them. Per the germline V gene, CDR1 is SGHKS and CDR2 is YYEKEE (reference sequence). This clone has a handful of counts. What it binds is unknown. The naive gate required viable CD3+CD4+ or CD3+CD8+ cells with CCR7+CD45RA+CD45RO-CD95-CD27+CD28+ phenotype. Sequencing used immunoSEQ multiplex PCR; TCRdb keeps in-frame clones, though not all of them. Here the sample spans some 33,000 clones, roughly nine tenths being singletons. Material for sequencing was naive CD4+ T cells sorted from blood. The rearrangement joins TRBV5-5 to TRBJ1-1; a possible D gene is TRBD1 (5 bases). The receptor comes from a man younger than 45 in good health and a related stem cell transplant donor. CDR3 sequence reads: CASRRTGTMNTEAFF. The CDR3 DNA sequence: TGTGCCAGCAGGCGGACCGGGACTATGAACACTGAAGCTTTCTTT.